These 31 T cell receptor beta chains share one sample of origin, sequenced in a study of monozygotic twins with inflammatory bowel disease. TCRdb reprocessed the 5' RACE reads; each CDR3 protein has one entry and no DNA is given. The sample data list some 450,000 distinct CDR3 sequences. The sequenced sample was blood. These receptors were obtained from a human donor with ulcerative colitis or Crohn's disease, or a healthy co-twin of an affected twin (not recorded which).

The chain links TRBV6-2 or TRBV6-3 to TRBJ2-1; TCRdb's D call of TRBD2 is untestable without DNA. Looked up from germline, CDR1 is MNHEY and CDR2 is SVGEGT. There are 15 residues in the CDR3. CDR3 protein: CASSYGNSGRVEQFF.

J is TRBJ2-7 and V is TRBV6-2 or TRBV6-3. Germline CDR1 is MNHEY and CDR2 is SVGEGT. This CDR3 is 14 amino acids long. The CDR3 sequence is CASSNPNGPSEQYF.

The rearrangement joins TRBV5-1 to TRBJ1-1; without DNA, the TCRdb call of TRBD1 cannot be checked. The CDR3 extends over 16 amino acids. The germline V gene encodes CDR1 SGHRS and CDR2 YFSETQ. This CDR3 reads CASRLGQGALGTEAFF.

This chain uses TRBV20-1 with TRBJ1-1; there is no DNA to check the TCRdb D call of TRBD1. Germline V lookup: CDR1 DFQATT, CDR2 SNEGSKA (reference sequence). The CDR3 has 14 amino acids. The CDR3 sequence is CSVPPGQFGTEAFF.

The chain employs TRBV4-1 and TRBJ2-7. Germline V gives CDR1 MGHRA, CDR2 YSYEKL. The CDR3 is 14 residues long. CDR3 loop: CPSSQDIHSYEQYF.

This rearrangement joins TRBV6-5 to TRBJ1-1; the TCRdb D gene call, TRBD1, has no DNA to confirm it. Germline V lookup: CDR1 MNHEY, CDR2 SVGAGI. The CDR3 is 17 amino acids. The CDR3 reads CASSYSPDRRTNTEAFF.

This chain links TRBV20-1 with TRBJ2-3. CDR1 and CDR2 (germline): DFQATT, SNEGSKA (reference sequence). The CDR3 spans 13 residues. The CDR3: CSAWGASTDTQYF.

This sequence joins TRBV4-2 and TRBJ1-5; no DNA is available, so the TRBD1 call from TCRdb remains unchecked. The CDR3 spans 16 residues. The germline CDR1 and CDR2 sequences are LGHNA and YNFKEQ. CDR3 sequence: CASSGQGDYSNQPQHF.

The J gene is TRBJ2-7, the V gene TRBV7-9; TCRdb gives TRBD1 as the D gene, but with no DNA this cannot be confirmed. The CDR3 covers 14 residues. Germline CDR1 and CDR2: SEHNR and FQNEAQ (reference sequence). The chain's CDR3 is CASCPGQGLHEQYF.

The genes are TRBV12-3 or TRBV12-4 and TRBJ1-2; TCRdb indicates TRBD1, and absent DNA this call remains unverified. CDR3 length: 14 amino acids. The CDR3 spells CASSWANRNYGYTF.

This chain links TRBV5-1 with TRBJ2-1; TCRdb outputs TRBD1, but without DNA this stays unchecked. The V gene's germline CDR1 is SGHRS and CDR2 YFSETQ. This CDR3 has 18 residues. Here the CDR3 reads CASSFTRGRQLAHNEQFF. The whole variable domain, remainder taken from reference TRBV5-1 and TRBJ2-1, is KAGVTQTPRYLIKTRGQQVTLSCSPISGHRSVSWYQQTPGQGLQFLFEYFSETQRNKGNFPGRFSGRQFSNSRSEMNVSTLELGDSALYLCASSFTRGRQLAHNEQFFGPGTRLTVL.

This sequence joins TRBV2 and TRBJ2-1; lacking DNA, the TRBD1 call made by TCRdb goes unchecked. Germline V gene lookup returns CDR1 SNHLY and CDR2 FYNNEI. This CDR3 spans 15 amino acids. The chain's CDR3 is CASSEARVAYNEQFF.

The chain uses TRBV5-6 and TRBJ2-1. The CDR3 runs to 14 residues. CDR1 SGHDT and CDR2 YYEEEE come from the germline V gene. CDR3 protein: CASSWTGSNNEQFF.

V is TRBV20-1 and J is TRBJ2-5; TCRdb selects TRBD2, and the lack of DNA leaves this call unchecked. The germline V gene has CDR1 DFQATT and CDR2 SNEGSKA (reference sequence). The CDR3 contains 17 residues. The CDR3 reads CSATNPGLAGASETQYF.

The chain uses TRBV4-3 and TRBJ2-7; absent DNA, TCRdb's TRBD2 call cannot be checked. The germline V gene has CDR1 LGHNA and CDR2 YSLEER. The CDR3 is made up of 16 amino acids. The CDR3 protein is CASSQAPASGLYEQYF.

This sequence joins TRBV7-8 and TRBJ1-2; lacking DNA, the TRBD1 call made by TCRdb goes unchecked. This CDR3 is 14 amino acids long. In germline, CDR1 is SGHVS, CDR2 FQNEAQ. The CDR3 protein is CASSTRTGPGGYTF.

V usage is TRBV7-2 and J usage is TRBJ2-2; lacking DNA, the TRBD2 call made by TCRdb goes unchecked. Germline CDR1 reads SGHTA; CDR2 reads FQGNSA. The CDR3 is 17 amino acids. The CDR3 sequence: CASSLGLAGRRGGELFF.

The rearrangement uses TRBV5-1 and TRBJ2-2; without DNA, the TCRdb call of TRBD2 cannot be checked. From germline, CDR1 is SGHRS and CDR2 YFSETQ. The CDR3 covers 16 residues. CDR3: CASSVMAGSNTGELFF.

This chain connects TRBV29-1 to TRBJ1-5. From germline, CDR1 is SQVTM and CDR2 ANQGSEA. This CDR3 region has 15 residues. The CDR3 reads CSVGYGPNSNQPQHF.

This chain uses TRBV3-1 with TRBJ1-1. CDR1 and CDR2 (germline): LGHDT, YNNKEL (reference sequence). CDR3 length: 14 residues. This chain's CDR3 is CASSLGGMGTEAFF. Together with reference TRBV3-1 and TRBJ1-1, the CDR3 gives the full variable domain: DTAVSQTPKYLVTQMGNDKSIKCEQNLGHDTMYWYKQDSKKFLKIMFSYNNKELIINETVPNRFSPKSPDKAHLNLHINSLELGDSAVYFCASSLGGMGTEAFFGQGTRLTVV.

The rearrangement uses TRBV20-1 and TRBJ2-7. The CDR3 is made up of 12 amino acids. Germline V CDR1 and CDR2: DFQATT, SNEGSKA (reference sequence). The CDR3 loop reads CSASSKPYEQYF.

V is TRBV2 and J is TRBJ1-1; TCRdb picks TRBD1, but there is no DNA to check that call. Germline V gene lookup returns CDR1 SNHLY and CDR2 FYNNEI. The CDR3 loop spans 14 amino acids. CDR3 protein: CASKLEEQGTEAFF.

The rearrangement links TRBV29-1 to TRBJ2-1; TCRdb proposes TRBD1, but this gene call is untestable without DNA. This CDR3 is 11 amino acids long. Germline CDR1 reads SQVTM; CDR2 reads ANQGSEA. The CDR3 loop reads CSSWTGNEQFF.

V gene TRBV7-2 combines with J gene TRBJ2-6; TCRdb proposes TRBD2, but this gene call is untestable without DNA. This CDR3 region has 19 residues. The germline V gene encodes CDR1 SGHTA and CDR2 FQGNSA. The CDR3 loop is CASLSPWGGESSGANVLTF.

This sequence joins TRBV20-1 and TRBJ2-7; the D gene TCRdb calls, TRBD2, cannot be checked with no DNA. This CDR3 has 14 amino acids. CDR1 DFQATT and CDR2 SNEGSKA come from the germline V gene (reference sequence). The CDR3 sequence: CSASGLAGAYEQYF.

CDR3 region: CASSPSGSGGGNEQFF. The chain combines TRBV7-3 with TRBJ2-1; TCRdb selects TRBD2, and the lack of DNA leaves this call unchecked. Germline V CDR1 and CDR2: SGHTA, FQGTGA. The CDR3 runs to 16 residues.

This chain links TRBV5-1 with TRBJ2-7. This CDR3 contains 15 residues. CDR1 is SGHRS and CDR2 is YFSETQ in the germline V gene. The CDR3 sequence is CASSFGLAATYEQYF.

J is TRBJ2-7 and V is TRBV7-8; TCRdb names TRBD1, which stays unverified in the absence of DNA. Germline CDR1 and CDR2: SGHVS and FQNEAQ. This CDR3 comprises 15 residues. The CDR3 protein is CASSLGVQGRGEQYF.

The CDR3 spells CASSQFERATAFF. This chain connects TRBV4-3 to TRBJ1-1. This CDR3 is built from 13 residues. Germline CDR1 LGHNA, CDR2 YSLEER.

This rearrangement joins TRBV4-3 to TRBJ2-1. The CDR3 consists of 15 residues. Germline assignment: CDR1 LGHNA and CDR2 YSLEER. CDR3 in amino acids: CASSQGRSSYNEQFF.

This chain joins TRBV7-2 and TRBJ2-7; absent DNA, TCRdb's TRBD1 call cannot be checked. This CDR3 spans 14 amino acids. Per germline, CDR1 SGHTA and CDR2 FQGNSA. The CDR3 loop is CASSRDSLAYEQYF.